This is a list of T cell receptor beta chains from one sample in a study of shared clonotypes between healthy human individuals. Sequenced by immunoSEQ multiplex PCR; TCRdb stores in-frame clones only, minus some. The table includes some 2.1 million clones, about 95% detected once. Sample: naive CD8+ T cells sorted from blood. These receptors all come from a man aged 18-30 years in good health. Both conserved end residues are part of each CDR3. The D gene is left open where the match is weak. Where a row states a size, it is once, few, many or the class of an expanded clone; other rows omit it.

abundance	d_gene	v_gene	j_gene	CDR3nt	CDR3aa
.	.	TRBV6-5	TRBJ1-2	TGTGCCAGCAGTTTCTATGGCTACACCTTC	CASSFYGYTF
.	.	TRBV19	TRBJ2-7	TGTGCCAGTAGTATGAGAGGAACCGGGACATACTACGAGCAGTACTTC	CASSMRGTGTYYEQYF
.	TRBD2	TRBV29-1	TRBJ2-2	TGCAGCGTTGGCCTAGCGGACTCGAACACCGGGGAGCTGTTTTTT	CSVGLADSNTGELFF
.	TRBD1	TRBV2	TRBJ1-5	TGTGCCAGCAGGGAGGGACAGGGAAGTCAGCCCCAGCATTTT	CASREGQGSQPQHF
.	TRBD1	TRBV11-2	TRBJ1-2	TGTGCCAGCAGCTTAGGGTCTTTGGGACAGGGGTTGTCGGATGGCTACACCTTC	CASSLGSLGQGLSDGYTF
.	.	TRBV6-1	TRBJ2-6	TGTGCCAGCAGTGAAGAGTCCGGGCTGTTCTCTGGGGCCAACGTCCTGACTTTC	CASSEESGLFSGANVLTF
.	.	TRBV10-3	TRBJ2-7	TGTGCCATCAGTGTTGGGATGGCCACCTACGAGCAGTACTTC	CAISVGMATYEQYF
.	TRBD2	TRBV13	TRBJ2-7	TGTGCCAGCAGCTTAGCGGGGGGGTCTAGCAGTGGCCTCCCCTACGAGCAGTACTTC	CASSLAGGSSSGLPYEQYF
.	TRBD1	TRBV23-1	TRBJ2-7	TGCGCCAGCAGTGGACAGGGGACCTACGAGCAGTACTTC	CASSGQGTYEQYF
.	.	TRBV5-6	TRBJ1-2	TGTGCCAGCAGCTTTACAGATTTTGGAGTGTATGGCTACACCTTC	CASSFTDFGVYGYTF
.	.	TRBV27	TRBJ2-7	TGTGCCAGCAGTTTAGTGGGTAGCATCCCCGCCTACGAGCAGTACTTC	CASSLVGSIPAYEQYF
.	TRBD2	TRBV27	TRBJ2-5	TGTGCCAGCAGTCCCCTGACTAGCTTGGAGACCCAGTACTTC	CASSPLTSLETQYF
.	.	TRBV9	TRBJ1-1	TGTGCCAGCAGCGTAGGTGGGTCCACTGAAGCTTTCTTT	CASSVGGSTEAFF
.	.	TRBV29-1	TRBJ2-7	TGCAGCGCCGAGGGAGGAGGAGGAGGTTACGAGCAGTACTTC	CSAEGGGGGYEQYF
once	TRBD1	TRBV28	TRBJ2-2	TGTGCCAGCAGTTTTACCCATGAGACAGGGTACCTCCCGAACACCGGGGAGCTGTTTTTT	CASSFTHETGYLPNTGELFF
.	TRBD1	TRBV7-9	TRBJ1-1	TGTGCCAGCCAGGACGGAGGGGGCGGATGGACTGAAGCTTTCTTT	CASQDGGGGWTEAFF
.	.	TRBV5-1	TRBJ1-1	TGCGCCAGCAGGAACCAGAAGACTGAAGCTTTCTTT	CASRNQKTEAFF